This T cell receptor (beta chain) was recorded in a study of blood T cell repertoires in COVID-19. Overall study: Collection of acute and convalescent COVID-19 samples took place in the United States, Italy and Spain. Sample material is recorded as cDNA or gDNA derived from T cells, B-cell-depleted T cells, or PBMCs.

The V gene lost 10 bases and the J gene lost 3 bases, with 13 bases spanning the gap. The germline CDR1 and CDR2 sequences are MNHNY and SVGAGI (reference sequence). The CDR3 sequence is 12 residues long. As handled by the study authors: From reference gene primer amplification, estimates of nucleated cell counts were derived. This table comes from immunoSEQ multiplex PCR, and its TCRdb copy is limited to in-frame clones, with some not included. The DNA gave D and trimming, while V, J and clone size come from that table. The sample holds tens of thousands of clones; 85% are singletons and the top ten take around 14%.

This chain connects TRBV6-6 to TRBJ2-7; the D gene is possibly TRBD2 (5 bases). The clonotype originates from a woman between 65 and 79 years old in a cohort sampled during active COVID-19. Material: peripheral blood. CDR3 sequence (DNA): TGTGCCATCAGGAGCAGCGGCTACGAGCAGTACTTC. Protein: CAIRSSGYEQYF.